The 27 T cell receptor beta chains listed next were all sequenced from one sample in a study of shared clonotypes between healthy human individuals. Only in-frame clones appear in the TCRdb table, and some are missing; sequencing was by immunoSEQ multiplex PCR. The sample holds about 1.5 million clones, around 98% seen once. The sequenced sample consisted of naive CD4+ T cells sorted from blood. Subset specified: CD45RA+ positively selected. Receptors originate from a young man in good health.

CDR3 bases: TGTGCCAGCAGCCAAGAACCTCATCAGCCCCAGCATTTT. Protein sequence: CASSQEPHQPQHF. This chain links TRBV14 with TRBJ1-5; D is unclear. Germline V lookup: CDR1 SGHDN, CDR2 FVKESK. Trimming stripped 0 bases from V and 5 bases from J, with 5 bases between. The CDR3 runs 13 residues.

The rearrangement joins TRBV25-1 to TRBJ1-3; no firm D call. Germline V gives CDR1 MGHDK, CDR2 SYGVNS. The length of the CDR3 is 16 residues. Trimming cost V 3 bases and J 0 bases, with 12 bases left between them. The CDR3 reads CASSDNGPVSGNTIYF. The CDR3 DNA follows: TGTGCCAGCAGTGATAACGGCCCCGTCTCTGGAAACACCATATATTTT.

The chain employs TRBV28 and TRBJ2-7; perhaps TRBD2 as D (5 bases). The germline V gene has CDR1 MDHEN and CDR2 SYDVKM. This CDR3 is built from 11 residues. V was cut by 6 bases and J by 7 bases, with 10 bases left in between. CDR3 sequence (DNA): TGTGCCAGCAGAAATCGGGGAGAGCAGTACTTC. Protein sequence: CASRNRGEQYF.

The chain couples TRBV19 to TRBJ2-1; 14 bases are a match to TRBD2. This CDR3 is 16 amino acids long. Trimming took 5 bases from V and 9 from J; bases not matched to a gene: 9. Germline V gene data show CDR1 as LNHDA and CDR2 as SQIVND (reference sequence). Here the CDR3 reads CASSRRTSGRITEQFF. CDR3 in DNA: TGTGCCAGTAGTCGAAGGACTAGCGGGAGGATTACTGAGCAGTTCTTC.

The DNA for the CDR3 is TGCGCCAGCAGCATAATGGGACAGACTCAAGAGACCCAGTACTTC. Its protein product is CASSIMGQTQETQYF. This chain links TRBV5-1 with TRBJ2-5; TRBD1 matches 7 bases. Germline lookup yields CDR1 SGHRS and CDR2 YFSETQ. V was clipped by 4 bases and J by 2 bases; unmatched bases: 8. The CDR3 totals 15 residues.

This clone showed up just once. The CDR3 protein is CASSQSTRGNEKLFF. DNA for the CDR3: TGCGCCAGCAGCCAATCCACTCGGGGCAATGAAAAACTGTTTTTT. The chain links TRBV4-3 to TRBJ1-4; possible D gene TRBD1, 5 bases. Trimming removed 2 bases from V and 5 bases from J, with 12 bases in between. The germline V gene has CDR1 LGHNA and CDR2 YSLEER. The CDR3 length is 15 residues.

The chain joins TRBV4-1 to TRBJ2-1, with 7 positions matching TRBD2. The germline V gene has CDR1 MGHRA and CDR2 YSYEKL. This CDR3 is built from 15 residues. Trimming removed 4 bases from V and 4 bases from J; junction bases left unmatched: 7. The CDR3 DNA reads as TGCGCCAGCAGCCCAAGACTAGCCCATTACAATGAGCAGTTCTTC. Amino acid sequence: CASSPRLAHYNEQFF.

CDR3 DNA sequence: TGTGCCACCAGCAGAGCTAGACTAGTTGAGAATGAGCAGTTCTTC. Amino acid sequence: CATSRARLVENEQFF. This sequence joins TRBV15 and TRBJ2-1, with D possibly TRBD2 on 6 matching bases. The CDR3 length is 15 residues. Trimming stripped 1 base from V and 7 bases from J, with 14 bases between. Germline V gene lookup returns CDR1 LNHNV and CDR2 YYDKDF (reference sequence).

The chain joins TRBV20-1 to TRBJ2-5; D not certain. The germline V and J ends were trimmed by 5 bases and 8 bases, with 12 bases remaining between them. The CDR3 spans 11 residues. CDR1 is DFQATT, CDR2 SNEGSKA, per germline (reference sequence). CDR3 DNA sequence: TGCAGTGCTGCCGCGCCCGTAACCCAGTACTTC. Translation gives CSAAAPVTQYF.

The rearrangement links TRBV29-1 to TRBJ1-4; TRBD1 might be the D (6 bases). This CDR3 region has 14 residues. Germline values: CDR1 SQVTM, CDR2 ANQGSEA. Trimming left V 6 bases short and J 0 bases short, with 11 bases between. CDR3 coding DNA: TGCAGCGTCCGGGACAAAGCAACTAATGAAAAACTGTTTTTT. Translated: CSVRDKATNEKLFF.

The V gene is TRBV4-3, the J gene TRBJ2-7; TRBD2 agrees at 9 bases. The CDR3 length is 17 residues. Germline CDR1 is LGHNA and CDR2 is YSLEER. V dropped 4 bases and J dropped 3; count of bases not matched to a gene: 13. The CDR3 coding sequence is TGCGCCAGCAGCCCGAGACCCGGGCGGGAGGGCCTCTACGAGCAGTACTTC. This sequence encodes CASSPRPGREGLYEQYF.

The chain recombines TRBV6-5 with TRBJ2-7; a possible D gene is TRBD1 (6 bases). CDR3 length equals 14 residues. The V end was cut by 6 bases, the J end by 6 bases, with 18 bases between. From germline, CDR1 is MNHEY and CDR2 SVGAGI. The CDR3 sequence: CASRTRDTWREQYF. CDR3 nucleotides: TGTGCCAGCAGAACCCGGGACACCTGGCGCGAGCAGTACTTC.

The V and J genes are TRBV19 and TRBJ2-7; 7 nucleotides line up with TRBD2. The V and J ends lost 1 base and 0 bases, in that order; junction bases with no gene match: 0. The CDR3 sequence is 14 residues long. CDR1 is LNHDA and CDR2 is SQIVND in the germline V gene (reference sequence). The CDR3 DNA is TGTGCCAGTAGTATAGCGGGAGGCTCCTACGAGCAGTACTTC. Translation gives CASSIAGGSYEQYF.

This chain uses TRBV5-1 with TRBJ2-1; TRBD2 is a possible D gene (6 bases). Germline values: CDR1 SGHRS, CDR2 YFSETQ. The germline V and J ends were trimmed by 8 bases and 8 bases, with 20 bases remaining between them. This CDR3 is 14 amino acids long. CDR3 DNA sequence: TGCGCCAGTTGCCGATCGACTAGTGACGATGAGCAGTTCTTC. Translation gives CASCRSTSDDEQFF.

The genes are TRBV15 and TRBJ1-4, with unresolved D. Germline values: CDR1 LNHNV, CDR2 YYDKDF (reference sequence). CDR3 length equals 14 residues. Trimming took 8 bases from V and 2 from J, leaving 12 bases between them. CDR3: CATAGRGTNEKLFF. CDR3 bases: TGTGCCACCGCGGGGAGAGGGACTAATGAAAAACTGTTTTTT.

The chain employs TRBV19 and TRBJ2-1; no clear D. V shed 2 bases and J shed 6 bases, with 5 bases lying between them. CDR1 LNHDA and CDR2 SQIVND come from the germline V gene (reference sequence). This CDR3 has 12 amino acids. CDR3 sequence: CASSILLNEQFF. In DNA, the CDR3 is TGTGCCAGTAGTATATTACTCAATGAGCAGTTCTTC.

Of note for this clone: One end of the junction is discordant with germline, which a read error may explain. V is TRBV2 and J is TRBJ2-2, with a tentative D call TRBD1 (6 bases). This CDR3 contains 14 residues. CDR1 and CDR2 from the germline V gene are SNHLY and FYNNEI. The CDR3 protein is CASSDRGGLTYETF. The CDR3 DNA reads TGTGCCAGCAGTGACAGGGGTGGTCTGACGTATGAGACTTTT.

The chain is built from TRBV9 and TRBJ2-7; D is perhaps TRBD2 (5 bases). The germline V gene encodes CDR1 SGDLS and CDR2 YYNGEE. The V end was cut by 0 bases, the J end by 5 bases, with 15 bases between. This CDR3 contains 15 residues. The CDR3 region has the DNA TGTGCCAGCAGCGTAGACCCGGAGGTTCGCGACGAGCAGTACTTC. Protein product: CASSVDPEVRDEQYF.

The genes are TRBV25-1 and TRBJ2-2; TRBD1 is a possible D gene (6 bases). Germline assignment: CDR1 MGHDK and CDR2 SYGVNS. V was clipped by 3 bases and J by 6 bases, with 11 bases between them. The CDR3 is 14 residues long. The CDR3 loop reads CASSDLGAAGELFF. The CDR3 DNA reads as TGTGCCAGCAGTGACTTGGGGGCGGCCGGGGAGCTGTTTTTT.

The rearrangement links TRBV5-1 to TRBJ2-7; TRBD1 matches 10 bases. This CDR3 region has 17 residues. Germline values: CDR1 SGHRS, CDR2 YFSETQ. With V trimmed by 4 bases and J by 3 bases, 13 bases remained unmatched. This chain's CDR3 is CASSLPRAGQGNYEQYF. DNA for the CDR3: TGCGCCAGCAGCCTGCCCAGGGCGGGACAGGGGAACTACGAGCAGTACTTC.

V and J are TRBV5-4 and TRBJ2-2, with D possibly matching TRBD1 (6 bases). This CDR3 has 14 amino acids. V lost 4 bases and J 5 bases, leaving 12 bases between the germline ends. Germline loops: CDR1 SGHNT, CDR2 YYREEE (reference sequence). CDR3 bases: TGTGCCAGCAGCCCCAAGACAGGTACCGGGGAGCTGTTTTTT. Its protein is CASSPKTGTGELFF.

The chain employs TRBV10-1 and TRBJ2-7; D remains ambiguous. The germline gives CDR1 WNHNN, CDR2 SYGVQD (reference sequence). V lost 1 base and J lost 0, with 7 bases in between. The CDR3 is made up of 14 amino acids. The CDR3: CASSEWQSSYEQYF. The CDR3 DNA is TGCGCCAGCAGTGAGTGGCAAAGCTCCTACGAGCAGTACTTC.

This chain uses TRBV29-1 with TRBJ1-1, with 7 bases identical to TRBD1. V was pared by 6 bases and J by 1 base, with 14 bases of the junction left unmatched. The CDR3 totals 16 residues. Per germline, CDR1 SQVTM and CDR2 ANQGSEA. The CDR3 reads CSVGTRTGTQNTEAFF. DNA of the CDR3: TGCAGCGTGGGAACTCGGACAGGAACACAGAACACTGAAGCTTTCTTT.

This chain connects TRBV1 to TRBJ1-5. TRBV1 is recorded as a pseudogene. The CDR3 sequence is 18 residues long. The DNA for the CDR3 is TGCACCAGCAGCCAAGGCCCCCGGGGGGGCCGTAGAGATCAGCCCCAGCATTTT. Translated, it gives CTSSQGPRGGRRDQPQHF.

This sequence joins TRBV6-1 and TRBJ1-4; no reliable D call. The germline V gene has CDR1 MNHNS and CDR2 SASEGT. The CDR3 is 11 amino acids. V lost 11 bases and J 8 bases, leaving 12 bases between the germline ends. The DNA of the CDR3 is TGTGCCGTCGGCGGTAAGGAAAAACTGTTTTTT. Translation: CAVGGKEKLFF.

The chain employs TRBV7-9 and TRBJ1-2; TRBD1 matches 9 bases. This CDR3 is 18 amino acids long. V was clipped by 3 bases and J by 4 bases; unmatched bases: 15. Germline values: CDR1 SEHNR, CDR2 FQNEAQ (reference sequence). The CDR3, as DNA: TGTGCCAGCAGCTTCAGCGCTGGGACAGGGAAGGAAGTCTATGGCTACACCTTC. Residues: CASSFSAGTGKEVYGYTF.

J is TRBJ2-1 and V is TRBV7-3; TRBD1 agrees at 9 bases. The CDR3 consists of 15 residues. J gave up 8 bases and V 2 bases, and 7 bases lay outside the gene matches. CDR1 is SGHTA and CDR2 is FQGTGA in the germline V gene. The CDR3 is CASSLDRGIGDEQFF. The DNA for the CDR3 is TGTGCCAGCAGCTTAGACAGGGGGATTGGTGATGAGCAGTTCTTC.